The source of this TCR beta chain is a study of lymphopenia after photon versus proton radiotherapy. The V gene's germline CDR1 is LNHDA and CDR2 SQIVND (reference sequence). This CDR3 comprises 14 residues. Germline trimming cut 3 bases from V and 5 bases from J; bases unmatched to any gene: 2. Libraries were prepared by immunoSEQ multiplex PCR; TCRdb keeps only in-frame clonotypes and omits some of them. The table includes about 53,000 clones, 80% to 90% detected once. The sample in question was peripheral blood, obtained from a patient treated with photon-based radiotherapy. This rearrangement joins TRBV19 to TRBJ2-2, with 8 bases that match TRBD2. The sequence was obtained from a man between 45 and 60 years old with gastric cancer. This CDR3 reads CASSIERGTGELFF. The CDR3 nucleotides read TGTGCCAGTAGTATTGAGCGGGGGACCGGGGAGCTGTTTTTT.